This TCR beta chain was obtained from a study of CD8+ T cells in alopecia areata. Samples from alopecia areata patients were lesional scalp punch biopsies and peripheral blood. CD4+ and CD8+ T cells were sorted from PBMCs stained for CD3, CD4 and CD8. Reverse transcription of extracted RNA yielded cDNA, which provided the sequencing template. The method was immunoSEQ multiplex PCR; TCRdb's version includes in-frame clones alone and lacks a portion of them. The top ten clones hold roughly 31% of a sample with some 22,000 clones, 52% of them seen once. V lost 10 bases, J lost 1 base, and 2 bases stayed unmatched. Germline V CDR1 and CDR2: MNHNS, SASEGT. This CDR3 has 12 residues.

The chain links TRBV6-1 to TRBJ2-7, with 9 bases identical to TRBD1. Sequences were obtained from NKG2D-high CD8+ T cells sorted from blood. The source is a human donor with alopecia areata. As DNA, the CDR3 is TGTGCCACAGGGACAGGGTCCTACGAGCAGTACTTC. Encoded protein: CATGTGSYEQYF.